A single sample is the source of the 31 T cell receptor beta chains below, sequenced in a study of blood T cell repertoires in COVID-19. Only in-frame clones appear in the TCRdb table, and some are missing; sequencing was by immunoSEQ multiplex PCR. The data contain roughly 190,000 clones, 70% to 85% of them seen just once; the ten biggest clones take up 12%. Source material: peripheral blood. These receptors all stem from a woman aged 45-65 years with acute or convalescent COVID-19.

The chain employs TRBV7-2 and TRBJ2-7; D unresolved. The CDR3 length is 13 residues. Germline loops: CDR1 SGHTA, CDR2 FQGNSA. The V and J ends lost 1 base and 11 bases respectively, with 15 bases between them. CDR3 coding DNA: TGTGCCAGCAGCTTAGACGCCTATCCTCTAAAGTACTTC. Translated, it gives CASSLDAYPLKYF.

The rearrangement links TRBV5-4 to TRBJ1-1; 9 bases line up with TRBD1. Germline values: CDR1 SGHNT, CDR2 YYREEE (reference sequence). V lost 3 bases to trimming and J lost 4 bases; unmatched junction nucleotides: 13. The CDR3 extends over 17 amino acids. CDR3 amino acids: CASSWDRARGVGTEAFF. The DNA for the CDR3 is TGTGCCAGCAGCTGGGACAGGGCTCGGGGGGTTGGCACTGAAGCTTTCTTT.

The rearrangement joins TRBV28 to TRBJ1-1; D is uncertain. The CDR3 contains 12 residues. Germline CDR1 MDHEN, CDR2 SYDVKM. V was clipped by 7 bases and J by 6 bases, with 12 bases between them. In DNA form, the CDR3 reads TGTGCCAGCATCAAATTCCCGGCTGAAGCTTTCTTT. It yields the protein CASIKFPAEAFF.

The gene calls are TRBV9 and TRBJ1-2; D might be TRBD1 (5 bases). The V gene lost 3 bases and the J gene lost 5 bases, with 14 bases spanning the gap. The germline V gene has CDR1 SGDLS and CDR2 YYNGEE. This CDR3 is 14 amino acids long. The CDR3 sequence is CASSANQGKYGYTF. CDR3 DNA: TGTGCCAGCAGCGCAAACCAGGGAAAGTATGGCTACACCTTC. The whole variable domain, filled in from reference TRBV9 and TRBJ1-2, reads DSGVTQTPKHLITATGQRVTLRCSPRSGDLSVYWYQQSLDQGLQFLIQYYNGEERAKGNILERFSAQQFPDLHSELNLSSLELGDSALYFCASSANQGKYGYTFGSGTRLTVV.

The DNA for the CDR3 is TGTGCCACCAGTGACCCGACTAGCGGGTCCATAAATGAGCAGTTCTTC. Amino acid sequence: CATSDPTSGSINEQFF. J is TRBJ2-1 and V is TRBV24-1; 10 nucleotides agree with TRBD2. Trimming removed 4 bases from V and 7 bases from J; junction bases left unmatched: 9. The germline CDR1 and CDR2 sequences are KGHDR and SFDVKD. CDR3 length equals 16 residues.

This chain connects TRBV4-2 to TRBJ1-4; tentative D call: TRBD1 (6 bases). Per the germline V gene, CDR1 is LGHNA and CDR2 is YNFKEQ. V lost 1 base and J 7 bases, leaving 19 bases between the germline ends. This CDR3 has 17 residues. DNA for the CDR3: TGTGCCAGCAGCCAAGGAGGGGGTAGAGGTGAAGGTGAAAAACTGTTTTTT. Its translation is CASSQGGGRGEGEKLFF.

The J gene is TRBJ1-5, the V gene TRBV6-6; 11 nucleotides line up with TRBD1. V was clipped by 4 bases and J by 7 bases; unmatched bases: 9. Germline CDR1 reads MNHNY; CDR2 reads SVGAGI (reference sequence). The CDR3 extends over 16 amino acids. The DNA of the CDR3 is TGTGCCAGCAGTTCCTTGGACAGGGGGCTTGGGCAGCCCCAGCATTTT. Amino acids: CASSSLDRGLGQPQHF.

This chain uses TRBV27 with TRBJ2-7; D is perhaps TRBD2 (6 bases). V lost 3 bases, J lost 2 bases, and 11 bases lay in between. The CDR3 has 14 amino acids. Germline lookup yields CDR1 MNHEY and CDR2 SMNVEV (reference sequence). The CDR3 is CASSLAGSTYEQYF. In DNA, the CDR3 is TGTGCCAGCAGTTTGGCGGGGTCAACCTACGAGCAGTACTTC.

This clone was recorded once. The chain uses TRBV6-6 and TRBJ1-2; 9 nucleotides match TRBD1. After removal of 6 bases from V and 8 bases from J, the junction contained 7 bases not matched to a gene. The CDR3 sequence is 13 residues long. The germline CDR1 and CDR2 sequences are MNHNY and SVGAGI (reference sequence). The CDR3: CASSRTGGRGYTF. The CDR3 DNA reads TGTGCCAGCAGCCGTACAGGGGGCCGAGGCTACACCTTC.

This chain connects TRBV2 to TRBJ1-2; D gene uncertain. V was trimmed by 5 bases and J by 13 bases, leaving 20 bases between them. Germline lookup yields CDR1 SNHLY and CDR2 FYNNEI. The CDR3 has 13 amino acids. In DNA, the CDR3 is TGTGCCAGCAGTCAACAGCCACCGCTAGCGTGCACCTTC. As protein: CASSQQPPLACTF.

The chain couples TRBV30 to TRBJ2-1; possibly TRBD2 for D (5 bases). This CDR3 has 15 residues. Germline lookup yields CDR1 GTSNPN and CDR2 SVGIG (reference sequence). V lost 2 bases to trimming and J lost 0 bases, with 11 bases between them. CDR3 sequence (DNA): TGTGCCTGGAGTCTAGCCCAGAGCTCCTACAATGAGCAGTTCTTC. This encodes CAWSLAQSSYNEQFF.

The chain uses TRBV28 and TRBJ2-1, with TRBD2 matching 11 bases. CDR3 size: 17 residues. V was pared by 5 bases and J by 0 bases, with 6 bases of the junction left unmatched. Germline V gene sequence: CDR1 MDHEN, CDR2 SYDVKM. CDR3 DNA: TGTGCCAGCAGTCTAGCGGGGGGACTTAGCTCCTACAATGAGCAGTTCTTC. Protein sequence: CASSLAGGLSSYNEQFF.

The chain joins TRBV10-1 to TRBJ2-1; TRBD2 matches 13 bases. The germline V gene has CDR1 WNHNN and CDR2 SYGVQD (reference sequence). V shed 5 bases, J shed 6 bases, and the junction held 7 bases outside the gene matches. The CDR3 extends over 16 amino acids. The DNA for the CDR3 is TGCGCCAGCAGTTCGATAGGACTAGCGGGAGTCAATGAGCAGTTCTTC. Residues: CASSSIGLAGVNEQFF.

A few counts support this clone. This chain joins TRBV2 and TRBJ2-1; a weak D match, TRBD2 (6 bases). CDR1 is SNHLY, CDR2 FYNNEI, per germline. Trimming shortened V by 11 bases and J by 2 bases, and 10 bases separated the two germline ends. This CDR3 is built from 12 residues. DNA for the CDR3: TGTGCCGGGGGAGGTACCTACAATGAGCAGTTCTTC. Amino acid sequence: CAGGGTYNEQFF. Filled out from reference TRBV2 and TRBJ2-1, the complete variable domain reads EPEVTQTPSHQVTQMGQEVILRCVPISNHLYFYWYRQILGQKVEFLVSFYNNEISEKSEIFDDQFSVERPDGSNFTLKIRSTKLEDSAMYFCAGGGTYNEQFFGPGTRLTVL.

This clone was counted only a few times. V gene TRBV2 combines with J gene TRBJ2-7, with TRBD2 identical over 7 bases. The J segment lost 3 bases and the V segment lost 7 bases, leaving 9 bases of the junction unmatched. This CDR3 has 14 residues. Germline values: CDR1 SNHLY, CDR2 FYNNEI. Here the CDR3 reads CASISGLAVYEQYF. As DNA, the CDR3 is TGTGCCAGCATATCCGGGCTAGCGGTCTACGAGCAGTACTTC.

The V and J genes are TRBV6-5 and TRBJ2-1, with TRBD1 identical over 7 bases. Germline lookup yields CDR1 MNHEY and CDR2 SVGAGI. Losses at the gene ends were 5 bases for V and 4 bases for J; bases not matched to a gene: 5. CDR3 length: 14 residues. CDR3 nucleotides: TGTGCCAGCAGTCCAATGGGACAGTACAATGAGCAGTTCTTC. Translation gives CASSPMGQYNEQFF.

The rearrangement joins TRBV11-2 to TRBJ2-3, with TRBD2 matching 9 bases. V shed 1 base and J 3 bases; nucleotides not matched to a gene: 5. This CDR3 comprises 16 residues. Germline assignment: CDR1 SGHAT and CDR2 FQNNGV. This CDR3 reads CASSLAPAGGTDTQYF. The DNA of the CDR3 is TGTGCCAGCAGCTTAGCGCCAGCGGGGGGAACAGATACGCAGTATTTT. The full variable domain, with the rest looked up from reference TRBV11-2 and TRBJ2-3, is EAGVAQSPRYKIIEKRQSVAFWCNPISGHATLYWYQQILGQGPKLLIQFQNNGVVDDSQLPKDRFSAERLKGVDSTLKIQPAKLEDSAVYLCASSLAPAGGTDTQYFGPGTRLTVL.

The chain is built from TRBV21-1 and TRBJ2-2; TRBD1 reflects the table's D call only, with no check against the DNA. TRBV21-1 is recorded as a pseudogene. The CDR3 has 16 amino acids. The CDR3 bases are TGTGCCAGCGGATCTCGGGACAGGGCGAACACCGGGGAGCTGTTTTTT. This encodes CASGSRDRANTGELFF.

The DNA for the CDR3 is TGTGCCAGCGGGAGTCCCTCCTACGAGCAGTACTTC. This sequence encodes CASGSPSYEQYF. This chain connects TRBV19 to TRBJ2-7; D might be TRBD2 (6 bases). Germline CDR1 is LNHDA and CDR2 is SQIVND (reference sequence). The CDR3 length is 12 residues. Trimming cost V 9 bases and J 0 bases, with 9 bases left between them.

Notes on this clone: One end of the junction varies from germline; a read error may be responsible. The chain couples TRBV2 to TRBJ1-5; the match to TRBD1 covers 7 bases. Per germline, CDR1 SNHLY and CDR2 FYNNEI. The CDR3 has 19 residues. DNA for the CDR3: TGTGCCAGCAGTGAAAGCCGACGTACAGGGGCGAGGAGCAGTCAGCCCCAGCATTTT. Protein: CASSESRRTGARSSQPQHF.

This clone was detected only a few times. The chain is built from TRBV27 and TRBJ1-2, with D uncertain. The length of the CDR3 is 13 residues. Germline lookup yields CDR1 MNHEY and CDR2 SMNVEV (reference sequence). The ends were cut back, 5 bases at V and 4 bases at J, with 11 bases in the middle. CDR3: CASSPLPRYGYTF. The DNA for the CDR3 is TGTGCCAGCAGTCCCCTCCCCCGCTATGGCTACACCTTC.

The chain employs TRBV9 and TRBJ2-5; D might be TRBD2 (6 bases). V was pared by 4 bases and J by 0 bases, with 10 bases between. Germline assignment: CDR1 SGDLS and CDR2 YYNGEE. The CDR3 totals 14 residues. The CDR3 here is CASSPGDYQETQYF. The DNA for the CDR3 is TGTGCCAGCAGCCCCGGGGACTACCAAGAGACCCAGTACTTC.

The chain links TRBV5-4 to TRBJ2-1; 7 bases map to TRBD1. The CDR3 loop spans 15 amino acids. Germline-derived CDR1 and CDR2 are SGHNT and YYREEE (reference sequence). V shed 2 bases and J 0 bases; nucleotides not matched to a gene: 2. The DNA of the CDR3 is TGTGCCAGCAGCTTCAGGGGGAGCTCCTACAATGAGCAGTTCTTC. It specifies CASSFRGSSYNEQFF. Drawing the rest from reference TRBV5-4 and TRBJ2-1, the complete variable domain is ETGVTQSPTHLIKTRGQQVTLRCSSQSGHNTVSWYQQALGQGPQFIFQYYREEENGRGNFPPRFSGLQFPNYSSELNVNALELDDSALYLCASSFRGSSYNEQFFGPGTRLTVL.

The V call is TRBV3-1 (or the pseudogene TRBV3-2), the J call TRBJ2-3, with D tentatively TRBD1 (6 bases). Germline assignment: CDR1 LGHDT and CDR2 YNNKEL (reference sequence). The V and J ends lost 0 bases and 0 bases respectively, with 10 bases between them. There are 16 residues in the CDR3. This CDR3 is CASSQDSGASTDTQYF. CDR3 bases: TGTGCCAGCAGCCAAGATTCAGGGGCGAGCACAGATACGCAGTATTTT.

CDR3 sequence: CASSSNAAISYEQYF. The CDR3 nucleotides are TGTGCCAGCAGCTCAAATGCGGCCATCTCCTACGAGCAGTACTTC. The rearrangement uses TRBV3-1 (or the pseudogene TRBV3-2) and TRBJ2-7; no reliable D call. Trimming left V 5 bases short and J 0 bases short, with 14 bases between. The CDR3 sequence is 15 residues long. Germline CDR1 LGHDT, CDR2 YNNKEL (reference sequence).

The chain has TRBV18 and TRBJ2-2; 11 bases fit TRBD1. There are 15 residues in the CDR3. V lost 4 bases to trimming and J lost 4 bases; unmatched junction nucleotides: 2. CDR1 and CDR2 from the germline V gene are KGHSH and LQKENI. The CDR3 here is CASSQDRGLTGELFF. Written as DNA, the CDR3 is TGTGCCAGCTCACAGGACAGGGGGCTCACCGGGGAGCTGTTTTTT. The entire variable domain, with the rest obtained from reference TRBV18 and TRBJ2-2, is as follows: NAGVMQNPRHLVRRRGQEARLRCSPMKGHSHVYWYRQLPEEGLKFMVYLQKENIIDESGMPKERFSAEFPKEGPSILRIQQVVRGDSAAYFCASSQDRGLTGELFFGEGSRLTVL.

This clone has only a few counts. The rearrangement links TRBV7-2 to TRBJ2-3, with TRBD1 as a possible D gene (5 bases). CDR1 is SGHTA and CDR2 is FQGNSA in the germline V gene. The CDR3 is 15 amino acids. Trimming removed 1 base at V and 5 bases at J, with 13 bases between. In DNA form, the CDR3 reads TGTGCCAGCAGCTTAGGGGCCAGGGCTGGAGATACGCAGTATTTT. Translating it yields CASSLGARAGDTQYF.

This chain joins TRBV28 and TRBJ1-6; D gene ambiguous. Germline CDR1 is MDHEN and CDR2 is SYDVKM. The CDR3 contains 14 residues. Trimming pared 6 bases from V and 3 bases from J, leaving 9 bases between. CDR3 sequence (DNA): TGTGCCAGCAGGCCGTCGGGCTATAATTCACCCCTCCACTTT. It is translated as CASRPSGYNSPLHF. The full variable domain, completed using reference TRBV28 and TRBJ1-6, is DVKVTQSSRYLVKRTGEKVFLECVQDMDHENMFWYRQDPGLGLRLIYFSYDVKMKEKGDIPEGYSVSREKKERFSLILESASTNQTSMYLCASRPSGYNSPLHFGNGTRLTVT.

This chain links TRBV19 with TRBJ2-1, with 7 bases that match TRBD2. The CDR3 covers 15 residues. Germline CDR1 and CDR2: LNHDA and SQIVND (reference sequence). Unmatched junction bases numbered 3, after V lost 4 bases and J lost 0 bases. CDR3 sequence (DNA): TGTGCCAGTAGTACTGGACTAGTCTCCTACAATGAGCAGTTCTTC. Protein product: CASSTGLVSYNEQFF.

The CDR3 protein is CASSQNGLAGFRGTYNEQFF. Written as DNA, the CDR3 is TGCGCCAGCAGCCAAAACGGACTAGCGGGATTTAGAGGGACCTACAATGAGCAGTTCTTC. The V call is TRBV4-1, the J call TRBJ2-1; 12 bases align to TRBD2. J gave up 2 bases and V 2 bases, and 13 bases lay outside the gene matches. The CDR3 is 20 amino acids. Germline assignment: CDR1 MGHRA and CDR2 YSYEKL.

The chain combines TRBV25-1 with TRBJ1-1, with D unresolved. The CDR3 totals 17 residues. V lost 1 base and J 4 bases, leaving 19 bases between the germline ends. Germline V gene lookup returns CDR1 MGHDK and CDR2 SYGVNS. DNA of the CDR3: TGTGCCAGCAGTGAATTTGCCACACGGAGCATACCCACTGAAGCTTTCTTT. It is translated as CASSEFATRSIPTEAFF.